These T cell receptor beta chains were read from a single sample in a study of blood T cell repertoires in COVID-19. Data came from immunoSEQ multiplex PCR; TCRdb stores just in-frame clones and leaves some out. The sample has more than 150,000 clones, around 84% seen once. Sequenced material: peripheral blood. The receptors were gathered from a man between 45 and 60 years old with active or convalescent COVID-19. CDR3s include the opening cysteine and the closing phenylalanine or tryptophan. D genes are given only for firm matches. Clone size is shown for a subset of rows, as once, few, many or a class of expanded clone.

15,TRBV7-2,few,TRBD2,TRBJ2-3,CASSFSSGRTDTQYF,TGTGCCAGCAGCTTTTCTAGCGGGCGGACAGATACGCAGTATTTT
15,TRBV5-8,.,TRBD2,TRBJ2-2,CASSFGTREDGELFF,TGTGCCAGCAGCTTTGGGACCCGGGAGGACGGGGAGCTGTTTTTT
13,TRBV12-3/TRBV12-4,once,TRBD2,TRBJ2-2,CASSGLGAGELFF,TGTGCCAGCTCGGGACTAGGGGCCGGGGAGCTGTTTTTT
14,TRBV28,.,TRBD1,TRBJ1-5,CASRPGGPYQPQHF,TGTGCCAGCAGGCCAGGGGGCCCCTATCAGCCCCAGCATTTT
14,TRBV14,.,TRBD1,TRBJ2-7,CASSPGQGIYEQYF,TGTGCCAGCAGCCCGGGACAGGGAATCTACGAGCAGTACTTC
14,TRBV30,.,.,TRBJ1-1,CAWSRGGIATEAFF,TGTGCCTGGAGCCGCGGGGGGATTGCAACCGAAGCTTTCTTT
14,TRBV19,.,.,TRBJ2-7,CASSTPSGIYEQYF,TGTGCCAGTAGTACCCCCTCGGGTATCTACGAGCAGTACTTC
15,TRBV27,once,TRBD1,TRBJ1-1,CASRYDRGAITEAFF,TGTGCCAGCAGATATGACAGGGGCGCGATCACTGAAGCTTTCTTT
13,TRBV4-3,few,.,TRBJ1-1,CASSQAMNTEAFF,TGCGCCAGCAGCCAAGCAATGAACACTGAAGCTTTCTTT
14,TRBV3-1/TRBV3-2,.,TRBD1,TRBJ2-1,CASLGTGGINEQFF,TGTGCCAGCCTCGGGACAGGGGGCATAAATGAGCAGTTCTTC
15,TRBV5-1,.,.,TRBJ1-6,CASSKEGEGNSPLHF,TGCGCCAGCAGCAAGGAAGGGGAAGGGAATTCACCCCTCCACTTT
13,TRBV10-2,.,.,TRBJ1-3,CASSESRGNTIYF,TGCGCCAGCAGTGAGTCGCGAGGAAACACCATATATTTT
17,TRBV3-1/TRBV3-2,once,.,TRBJ2-7,CASSRRQGGHGRDEQYF,TGTGCCAGCAGCCGAAGGCAGGGGGGTCACGGGCGAGACGAGCAGTACTTC
15,TRBV5-5,.,TRBD1,TRBJ2-2,CASSLMGQGTGELFF,TGTGCCAGCAGCTTGATGGGACAGGGGACCGGGGAGCTGTTTTTT
15,TRBV4-2,.,.,TRBJ1-6,CASSDNQGFNSPLHF,TGTGCCAGCAGCGACAACCAGGGTTTTAATTCACCCCTCCACTTT
13,TRBV29-1,.,.,TRBJ1-3,CSVLRGPGNTIYF,TGCAGCGTCCTTAGGGGTCCTGGAAACACCATATATTTT
16,TRBV6-2/TRBV6-3,.,.,TRBJ2-1,CASSYFAGRPGGEQFF,TGTGCCAGCAGTTACTTTGCCGGGCGCCCCGGGGGTGAGCAGTTCTTC
15,TRBV9,once,.,TRBJ1-5,CASSPSPRGNQPQHF,TGTGCCAGCAGCCCTAGTCCCAGGGGTAATCAGCCCCAGCATTTT
15,TRBV29-1,once,.,TRBJ1-2,CSVGHGSRRRYGYTF,TGCAGCGTTGGTCATGGGTCGAGAAGGAGGTATGGCTACACCTTC
15,TRBV19,.,TRBD1,TRBJ1-5,CASSIGTGANQPQHF,TGTGCCAGTAGTATCGGGACAGGGGCTAATCAGCCCCAGCATTTT
14,TRBV3-1/TRBV3-2,.,.,TRBJ2-5,CASSHDRNQETQYF,TGTGCCAGCAGCCATGACAGAAATCAAGAGACCCAGTACTTC
17,TRBV7-2,.,.,TRBJ2-3,CASSLAIGGLSADTQYF,TGTGCCAGCAGCTTAGCGATTGGGGGCCTGTCGGCAGATACGCAGTATTTT
14,TRBV7-9,.,TRBD1,TRBJ1-2,CASSAGTADYGYTF,TGTGCCAGCAGCGCAGGGACAGCTGACTATGGCTACACCTTC
15,TRBV3-1/TRBV3-2,.,.,TRBJ2-5,CASSQDSRSLETQYF,TGTGCCAGCAGCCAGGACTCGAGGAGCCTAGAGACCCAGTACTTC
16,TRBV18,few,.,TRBJ1-5,CASSPLQTDSNQPQHF,TGTGCCAGCTCACCTTTACAGACCGATAGCAATCAGCCCCAGCATTTT
17,TRBV18,.,TRBD1,TRBJ1-1,CASSPDRERLRNTEAFF,TGTGCCAGCTCACCGGACAGGGAGCGGTTAAGGAACACTGAAGCTTTCTTT
15,TRBV7-2,.,TRBD1,TRBJ2-7,CASSPWTGPTYEQYF,TGTGCCAGCAGCCCCTGGACAGGACCAACCTACGAGCAGTACTTC
13,TRBV9,.,.,TRBJ1-2,CASSVVEEAGYTF,TGTGCCAGCAGCGTAGTGGAGGAGGCTGGCTACACCTTC
13,TRBV18,.,.,TRBJ2-7,CASSPSSNYEQYF,TGTGCCAGCTCACCTAGCAGTAACTACGAGCAGTACTTC
13,TRBV6-4,.,TRBD2,TRBJ2-7,CASSASGRSEQYF,TGTGCCAGCAGTGCGAGCGGGAGGTCTGAGCAGTACTTC
15,TRBV5-1,.,TRBD1,TRBJ1-2,CASSSLPGTDYGYTF,TGCGCCAGCAGCTCACTCCCTGGGACAGACTATGGCTACACCTTC
14,TRBV6-6,.,.,TRBJ1-1,CASSPRGIYTEAFF,TGTGCCAGCAGTCCAAGGGGCATCTACACTGAAGCTTTCTTT
16,TRBV5-4,once,TRBD2,TRBJ2-7,CASSLARGGGAHEQYF,TGTGCCAGCAGCTTGGCTCGAGGCGGGGGGGCCCACGAGCAGTACTTC
15,TRBV5-4,.,.,TRBJ1-1,CASSSHLGGFSEAFF,TGTGCCAGCAGCTCTCACCTGGGAGGGTTTAGTGAAGCTTTCTTT
15,TRBV5-1,.,TRBD1,TRBJ1-1,CASSFRGDPNTEAFF,TGCGCCAGCAGCTTCAGGGGGGACCCGAACACTGAAGCTTTCTTT
14,TRBV19,.,TRBD1,TRBJ2-7,CASSIRTGGAEQYF,TGTGCCAGTAGTATTAGGACAGGGGGCGCCGAGCAGTACTTC
15,TRBV4-3,.,.,TRBJ2-1,CASSQDVRTINEQFF,TGCGCCAGCAGCCAAGATGTTCGGACTATCAATGAGCAGTTCTTC
13,TRBV18,.,.,TRBJ2-7,CASSPPSGNEQYF,TGTGCCAGCTCACCACCGTCAGGGAACGAGCAGTACTTC
16,TRBV11-3,once,.,TRBJ2-3,CASSSSFAGSTDTQYF,TGTGCCAGCAGCTCTAGCTTTGCGGGAAGCACAGATACGCAGTATTTT
15,TRBV3-1/TRBV3-2,once,TRBD2,TRBJ2-1,CASSQARLAVSEQFF,TGTGCCAGCAGCCAAGCCCGCCTAGCGGTAAGTGAGCAGTTCTTC
15,TRBV5-6,.,.,TRBJ2-3,CASSLVTGEADTQYF,TGTGCCAGCAGCTTGGTTACGGGGGAGGCAGATACGCAGTATTTT
15,TRBV27,.,TRBD1,TRBJ2-1,CASSPDRIAYNEQFF,TGTGCCAGCAGTCCGGACAGGATTGCCTACAATGAGCAGTTCTTC
15,TRBV28,.,TRBD2,TRBJ2-1,CASSLWSSGRNEQFF,TGTGCCAGCAGTCTTTGGTCTAGCGGGAGAAATGAGCAGTTCTTC
14,TRBV6-6,once,TRBD1,TRBJ1-3,CASRDRGSGNTIYF,TGTGCCAGCAGAGACAGGGGCTCTGGAAACACCATATATTTT
16,TRBV19,.,.,TRBJ1-4,CASSITGKATNEKLFF,TGTGCCAGTAGTATAACAGGGAAGGCAACTAATGAAAAACTGTTTTTT
13,TRBV7-9,few,.,TRBJ2-3,CASSLESADTQYF,TGTGCCAGCAGCCTGGAGAGCGCAGATACGCAGTATTTT
14,TRBV5-6,.,TRBD1,TRBJ1-5,CASSLRQGGQPQHF,TGTGCCAGCAGCTTGAGACAGGGAGGACAGCCCCAGCATTTT
17,TRBV7-2,.,TRBD1,TRBJ1-6,CASSSLFGTGGNSPLHF,TGTGCCAGCAGCTCTCTCTTCGGGACAGGAGGGAATTCACCCCTCCACTTT
13,TRBV15,once,.,TRBJ2-7,CATSRGLIYEQYF,TGTGCCACCAGCAGAGGACTGATATACGAGCAGTACTTC
14,TRBV2,.,TRBD1,TRBJ2-5,CASMGTASSETQYF,TGTGCCAGCATGGGGACAGCGTCTTCAGAGACCCAGTACTTC